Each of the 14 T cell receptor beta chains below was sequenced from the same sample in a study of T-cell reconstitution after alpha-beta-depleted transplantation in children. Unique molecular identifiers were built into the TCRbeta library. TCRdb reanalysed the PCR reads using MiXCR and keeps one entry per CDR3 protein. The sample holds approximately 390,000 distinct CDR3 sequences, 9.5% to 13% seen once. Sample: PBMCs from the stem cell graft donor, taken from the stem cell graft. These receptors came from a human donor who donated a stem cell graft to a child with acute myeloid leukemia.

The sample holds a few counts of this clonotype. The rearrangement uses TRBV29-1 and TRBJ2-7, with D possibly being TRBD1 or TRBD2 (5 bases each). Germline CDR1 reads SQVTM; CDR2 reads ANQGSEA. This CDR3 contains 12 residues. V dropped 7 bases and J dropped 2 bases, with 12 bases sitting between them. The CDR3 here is CSARDGPYEQYF. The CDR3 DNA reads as TGCAGCGCTAGGGACGGTCCCTACGAGCAGTACTTC.

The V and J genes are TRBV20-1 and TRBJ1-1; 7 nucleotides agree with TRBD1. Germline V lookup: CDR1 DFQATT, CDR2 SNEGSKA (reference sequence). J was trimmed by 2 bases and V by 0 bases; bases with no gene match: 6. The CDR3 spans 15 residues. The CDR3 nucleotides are TGCAGTGCTAGAGAGGGGACAGCTATTAACACTGAAGCTTTCTTT. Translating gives CSAREGTAINTEAFF.

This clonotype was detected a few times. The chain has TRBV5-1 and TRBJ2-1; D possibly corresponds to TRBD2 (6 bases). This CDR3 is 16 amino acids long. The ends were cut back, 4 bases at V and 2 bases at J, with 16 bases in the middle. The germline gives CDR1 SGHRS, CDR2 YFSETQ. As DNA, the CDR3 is TGCGCCAGCAGCAATATAGCGGAGAGCCCCTACAATGAGCAGTTCTTC. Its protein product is CASSNIAESPYNEQFF.

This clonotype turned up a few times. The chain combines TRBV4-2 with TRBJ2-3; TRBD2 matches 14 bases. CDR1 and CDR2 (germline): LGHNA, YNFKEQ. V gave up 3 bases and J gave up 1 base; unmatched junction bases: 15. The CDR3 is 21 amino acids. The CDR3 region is CASSHPGLAGGGEDGTDTQYF. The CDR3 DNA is TGTGCCAGCAGCCACCCCGGACTAGCGGGAGGCGGGGAGGATGGCACAGATACGCAGTATTTT.

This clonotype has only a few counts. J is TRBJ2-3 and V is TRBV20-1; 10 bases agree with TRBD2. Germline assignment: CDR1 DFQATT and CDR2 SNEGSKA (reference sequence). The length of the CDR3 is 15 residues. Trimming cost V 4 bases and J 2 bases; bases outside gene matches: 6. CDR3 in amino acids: CSANDGTSATDTQYF. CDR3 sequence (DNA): TGCAGTGCTAACGACGGGACTAGCGCCACAGATACGCAGTATTTT.

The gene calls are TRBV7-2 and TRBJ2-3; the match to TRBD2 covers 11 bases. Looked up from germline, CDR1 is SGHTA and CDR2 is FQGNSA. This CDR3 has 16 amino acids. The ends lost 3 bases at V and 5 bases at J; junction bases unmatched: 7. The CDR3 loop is CASSFVAGGGLDTQYF. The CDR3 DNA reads TGTGCCAGCAGCTTTGTAGCGGGAGGGGGATTAGATACGCAGTATTTT.

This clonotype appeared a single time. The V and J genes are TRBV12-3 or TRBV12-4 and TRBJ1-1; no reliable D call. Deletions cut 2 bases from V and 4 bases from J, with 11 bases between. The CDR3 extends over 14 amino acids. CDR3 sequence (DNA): TGTGCCAGCAGTTTAATTCTCGTGGGCACTGAAGCTTTCTTT. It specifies CASSLILVGTEAFF.

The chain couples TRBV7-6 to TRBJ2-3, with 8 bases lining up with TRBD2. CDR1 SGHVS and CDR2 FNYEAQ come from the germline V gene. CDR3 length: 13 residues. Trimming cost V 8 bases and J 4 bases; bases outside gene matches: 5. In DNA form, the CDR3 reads TGTGCCAGCTCCCGAGCGGGAGCAGATACGCAGTATTTT. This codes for CASSRAGADTQYF.

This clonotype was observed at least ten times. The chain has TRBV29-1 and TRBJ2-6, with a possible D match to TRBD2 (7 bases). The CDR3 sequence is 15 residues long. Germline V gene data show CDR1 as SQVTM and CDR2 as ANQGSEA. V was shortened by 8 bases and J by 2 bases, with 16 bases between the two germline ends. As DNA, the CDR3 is TGCAGCATATCAAAGGGGGGGGCTGGGGCCAACGTCCTGACTTTC. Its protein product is CSISKGGAGANVLTF.

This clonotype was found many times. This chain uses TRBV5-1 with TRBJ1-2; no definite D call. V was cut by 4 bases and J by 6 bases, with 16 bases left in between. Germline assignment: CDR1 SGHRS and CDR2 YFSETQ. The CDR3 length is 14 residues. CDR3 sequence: CASSLTNGPDGYTF. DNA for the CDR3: TGCGCCAGCAGCCTAACGAACGGGCCGGATGGCTACACCTTC.

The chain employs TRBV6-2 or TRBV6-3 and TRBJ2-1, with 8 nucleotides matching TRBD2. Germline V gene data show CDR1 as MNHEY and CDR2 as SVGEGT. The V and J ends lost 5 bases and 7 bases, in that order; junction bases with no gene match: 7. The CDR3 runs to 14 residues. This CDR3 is CASSTSGSWNEQFF. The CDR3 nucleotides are TGTGCCAGCAGTACCAGCGGGAGTTGGAATGAGCAGTTCTTC.

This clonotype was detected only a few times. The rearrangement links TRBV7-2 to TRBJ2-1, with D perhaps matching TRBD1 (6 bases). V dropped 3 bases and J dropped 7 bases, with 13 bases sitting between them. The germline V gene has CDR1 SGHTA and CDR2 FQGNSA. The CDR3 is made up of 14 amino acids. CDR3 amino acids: CASSFRGSINEQFF. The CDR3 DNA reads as TGTGCCAGCAGCTTCAGGGGCTCGATTAATGAGCAGTTCTTC.

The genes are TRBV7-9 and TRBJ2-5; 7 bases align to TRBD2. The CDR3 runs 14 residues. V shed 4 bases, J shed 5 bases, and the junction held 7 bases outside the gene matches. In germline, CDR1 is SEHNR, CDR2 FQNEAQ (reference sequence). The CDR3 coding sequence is TGTGCCAGCAGCTGGGCGGGGGAGAGGGAGACCCAGTACTTC. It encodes CASSWAGERETQYF.

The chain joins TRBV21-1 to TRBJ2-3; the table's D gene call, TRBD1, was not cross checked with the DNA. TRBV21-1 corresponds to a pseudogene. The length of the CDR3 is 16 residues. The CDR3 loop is CASSNYRETSTDTQYF. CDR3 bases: TGTGCCAGCAGCAACTACAGGGAGACTTCCACAGATACGCAGTATTTT.